These 3 T cell receptor beta chains share one sample of origin, sequenced in a study of Graves' ophthalmopathy and Graves' hyperthyroidism. Investigators amplified TCR beta CDR3 regions from RNA transcripts. An initial RT-PCR round employing HTBI primers preceded a second-round multiplex PCR. TCRdb reprocessed the multiplex PCR reads via MiXCR and lists one record per CDR3 protein. This table has some 240,000 distinct CDR3 sequences, less than 55% appearing once. Input material: peripheral blood. The origin of the receptors is an adult man with Graves' ophthalmopathy.

Concerning this clonotype: A read error may be the cause here, since a much bigger clone is one base away. The genes are TRBV2 and TRBJ2-7; D gene unclear. Trimming pared 7 bases from V and 3 bases from J, leaving 10 bases between. Per germline, CDR1 SNHLY and CDR2 FYNNEI. There are 12 residues in the CDR3. The CDR3 DNA reads TGTGCCAGCAATGGGTCTTTCTACGAGCAGTACTTC. Encoded protein: CASNGSFYEQYF.

The chain has TRBV28 and TRBJ1-5; TRBD1 aligns across 7 bases. CDR1 is MDHEN, CDR2 SYDVKM, per germline. Trimming cost V 2 bases and J 5 bases; bases outside gene matches: 6. The CDR3 loop spans 15 amino acids. The CDR3 sequence: CASSLVQGWDQPQHF. CDR3 bases: TGTGCCAGCAGTTTAGTACAGGGGTGGGATCAGCCCCAGCATTTT.

The rearrangement links TRBV19 to TRBJ2-7; D uncertain. Between the trimmed V and J ends, which lost 7 bases and 2 bases, there was a span of 12 bases. The V gene's germline CDR1 is LNHDA and CDR2 SQIVND (reference sequence). The CDR3 extends over 13 amino acids. The CDR3: CASKSLTTYEQYF. CDR3 sequence (DNA): TGTGCCAGTAAGAGCCTAACGACCTACGAGCAGTACTTC.